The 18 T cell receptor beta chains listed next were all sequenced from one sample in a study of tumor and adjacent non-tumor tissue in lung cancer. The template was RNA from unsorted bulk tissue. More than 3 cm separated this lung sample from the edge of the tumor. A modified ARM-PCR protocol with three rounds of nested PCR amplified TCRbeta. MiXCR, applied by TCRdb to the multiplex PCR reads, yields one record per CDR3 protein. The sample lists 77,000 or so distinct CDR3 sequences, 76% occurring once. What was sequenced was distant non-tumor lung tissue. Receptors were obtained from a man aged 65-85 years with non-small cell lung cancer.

This CDR3 reads CSFMVGYEQYF. The CDR3 bases are TGCAGCTTTATGGTCGGTTACGAGCAGTACTTC. This chain uses TRBV29-1 with TRBJ2-7; the D is unclear. Trimming took 8 bases from V and 4 from J, leaving 12 bases between them. The germline gives CDR1 SQVTM, CDR2 ANQGSEA. This CDR3 region has 11 residues.

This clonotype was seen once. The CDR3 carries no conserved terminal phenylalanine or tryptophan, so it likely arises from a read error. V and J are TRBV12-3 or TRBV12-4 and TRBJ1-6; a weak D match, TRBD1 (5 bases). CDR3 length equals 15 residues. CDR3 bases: TGTGCCAGCAGTTTGGGGGGTCGTCTTAATTTACCCCTCCACATT. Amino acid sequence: CASSLGGRLNLPLHI.

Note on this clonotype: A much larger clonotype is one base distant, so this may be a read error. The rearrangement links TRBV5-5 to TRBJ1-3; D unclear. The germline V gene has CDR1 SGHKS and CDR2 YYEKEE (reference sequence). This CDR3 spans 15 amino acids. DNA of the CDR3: TGTGCCAGCAGTTCCCAGACTGTCTCTGGAAAGACCATATATTTT. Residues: CASSSQTVSGKTIYF.

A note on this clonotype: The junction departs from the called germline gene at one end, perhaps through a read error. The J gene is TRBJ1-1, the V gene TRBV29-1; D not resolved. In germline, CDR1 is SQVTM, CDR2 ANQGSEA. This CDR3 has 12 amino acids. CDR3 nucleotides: TGCACCGTTGAAGACTTGGGAACTGAAGCTTTCTTT. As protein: CTVEDLGTEAFF.

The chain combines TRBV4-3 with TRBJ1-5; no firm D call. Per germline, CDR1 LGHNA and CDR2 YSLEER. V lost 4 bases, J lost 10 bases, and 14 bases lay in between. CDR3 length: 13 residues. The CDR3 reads CASSRDHSQPQHF. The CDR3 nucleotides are TGCGCCAGCAGCCGTGACCACAGTCAACCCCAGCATTTT.

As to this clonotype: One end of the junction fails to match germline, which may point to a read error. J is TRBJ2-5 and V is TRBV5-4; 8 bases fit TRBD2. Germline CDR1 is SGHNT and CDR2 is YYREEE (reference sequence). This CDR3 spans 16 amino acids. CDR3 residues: CASSLGSGDVWETQYF. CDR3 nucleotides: TGTGCTAGCAGCCTGGGTAGCGGGGATGTGTGGGAGACCCAGTACTTC.

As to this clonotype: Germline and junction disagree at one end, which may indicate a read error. The DNA of the CDR3 is TGTACCAGCAGCTCCGTTGTCCGGGACAGGATCTACGGGCAGTACTTC. Amino acids: CTSSSVVRDRIYGQYF. The chain combines TRBV5-6 with TRBJ2-7; 8 nucleotides line up with TRBD1. Germline assignment: CDR1 SGHDT and CDR2 YYEEEE. CDR3 length equals 16 residues.

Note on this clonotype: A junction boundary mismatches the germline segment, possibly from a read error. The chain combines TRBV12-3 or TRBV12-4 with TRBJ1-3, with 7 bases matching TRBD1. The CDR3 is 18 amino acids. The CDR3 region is CASSRPATGIGYGNTIYF. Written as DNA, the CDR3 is TGTGCCAGCAGTCGTCCCGCGACAGGGATTGGCTATGGAAACACCATATACTTT.

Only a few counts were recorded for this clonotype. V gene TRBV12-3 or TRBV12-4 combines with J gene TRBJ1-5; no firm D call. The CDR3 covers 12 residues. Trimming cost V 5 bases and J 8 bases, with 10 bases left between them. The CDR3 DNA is TGTGCCAGCAGTCTCGCTGGCAAGCCCCAGCATTTT. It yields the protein CASSLAGKPQHF.

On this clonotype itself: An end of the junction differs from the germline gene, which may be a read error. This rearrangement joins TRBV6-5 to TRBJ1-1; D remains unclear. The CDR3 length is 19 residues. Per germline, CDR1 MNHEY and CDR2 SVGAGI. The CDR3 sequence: CASSYHSRVLSSANNEAFF. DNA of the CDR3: TGTGCCAGCAGTTACCATTCGAGGGTACTCTCTTCCGCGAACAATGAAGCTTTCTTT.

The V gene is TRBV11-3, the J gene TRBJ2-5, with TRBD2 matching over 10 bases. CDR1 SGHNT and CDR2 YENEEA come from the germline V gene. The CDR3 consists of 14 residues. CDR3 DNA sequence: TGTCCCGGCAGCCAACTAGCGGGGATGGAGACCCAGTACTTC. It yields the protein CPGSQLAGMETQYF. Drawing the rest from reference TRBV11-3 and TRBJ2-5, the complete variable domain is EAGVVQSPRYKIIEKKQPVAFWCNPISGHNTLYWYLQNLGQGPELLIRYENEEAVDDSQLPKDRFSAERLKGVDSTLKIQPAELGDSAVYLCPGSQLAGMETQYFGPGTRLLVL.

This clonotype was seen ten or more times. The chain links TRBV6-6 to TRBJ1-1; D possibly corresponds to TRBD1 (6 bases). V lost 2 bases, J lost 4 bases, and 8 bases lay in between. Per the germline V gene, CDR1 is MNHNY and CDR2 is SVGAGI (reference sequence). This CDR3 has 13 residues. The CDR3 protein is CASSYGRGTEAFF. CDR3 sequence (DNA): TGTGCCAGCAGTTACGGCAGGGGCACTGAAGCTTTCTTT.

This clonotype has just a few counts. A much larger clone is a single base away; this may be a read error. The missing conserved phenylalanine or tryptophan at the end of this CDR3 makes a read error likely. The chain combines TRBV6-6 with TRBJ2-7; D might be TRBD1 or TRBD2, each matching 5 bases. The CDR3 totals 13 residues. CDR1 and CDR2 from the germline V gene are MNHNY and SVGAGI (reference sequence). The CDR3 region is CAVSPGPNYEQYL. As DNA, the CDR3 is TGTGCTGTATCACCGGGACCCAACTACGAGCAGTACCTC.

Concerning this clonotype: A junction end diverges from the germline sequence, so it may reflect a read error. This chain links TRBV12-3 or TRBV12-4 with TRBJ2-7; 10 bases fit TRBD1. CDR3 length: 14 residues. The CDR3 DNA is TGTGCCAGCAGTTTATTGGGACAGGGGCCGCGGCAGTGCTTC. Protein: CASSLLGQGPRQCF.

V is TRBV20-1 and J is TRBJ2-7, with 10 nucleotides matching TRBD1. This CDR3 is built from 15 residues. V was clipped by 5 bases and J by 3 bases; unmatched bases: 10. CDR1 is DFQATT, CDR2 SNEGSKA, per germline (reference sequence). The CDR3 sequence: CSAFPRDRGGYEQYF. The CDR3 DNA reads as TGCAGTGCTTTTCCCCGGGACAGGGGAGGCTACGAGCAGTACTTC.

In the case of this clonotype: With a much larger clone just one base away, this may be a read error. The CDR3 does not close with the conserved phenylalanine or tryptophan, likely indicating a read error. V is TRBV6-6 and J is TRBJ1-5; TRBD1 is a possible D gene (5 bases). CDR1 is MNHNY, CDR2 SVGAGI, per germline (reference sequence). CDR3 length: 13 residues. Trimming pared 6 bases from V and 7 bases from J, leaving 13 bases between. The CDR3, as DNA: TGTGCCAGCAGCCAGACAGAAAACCAGCCCCAGCATCTT. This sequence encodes CASSQTENQPQHL.

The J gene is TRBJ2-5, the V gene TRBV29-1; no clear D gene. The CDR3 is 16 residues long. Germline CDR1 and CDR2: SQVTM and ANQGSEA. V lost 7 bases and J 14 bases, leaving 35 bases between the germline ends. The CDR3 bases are TGCAGCGCCAAGCCCTACCTCCAGATACGTCAAGAGACCCGCTACTTC. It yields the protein CSAKPYLQIRQETRYF.

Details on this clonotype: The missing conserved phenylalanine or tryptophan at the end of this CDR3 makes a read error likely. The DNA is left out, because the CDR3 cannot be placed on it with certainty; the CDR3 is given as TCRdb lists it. CDR3 residues: CARSYGSGGANVLTV. The chain joins TRBV6-5 to TRBJ2-6. Both ends counted, the CDR3 spans 15 residues. Per the germline V gene, CDR1 is MNHEY and CDR2 is SVGAGI.